Listed here are 21 T cell receptor beta chains from one sample, sequenced in a study of T cell repertoires in cytomegalovirus infection. TCRdb re-called the reads through MiXCR, storing one row per CDR3 protein. The sample contains around 260,000 distinct CDR3 sequences, more than 20% of which appear only once. Sample: PBMCs. The receptor source for this set is a human donor in good health (CMV status not recorded). Some clones in this sample may be carry-over from other donors' samples.

This clonotype showed up many times. This sequence joins TRBV11-2 and TRBJ2-7; 7 nucleotides align to TRBD2. There are 15 residues in the CDR3. The germline gives CDR1 SGHAT, CDR2 FQNNGV. V lost 1 base to trimming and J lost 0 bases; unmatched junction nucleotides: 3. CDR3 sequence reads: CASSLVGGSSYEQYF. The CDR3 nucleotides are TGTGCCAGCAGCTTAGTCGGGGGGTCCTCCTACGAGCAGTACTTC. The full variable domain, completed using reference TRBV11-2 and TRBJ2-7, is EAGVAQSPRYKIIEKRQSVAFWCNPISGHATLYWYQQILGQGPKLLIQFQNNGVVDDSQLPKDRFSAERLKGVDSTLKIQPAKLEDSAVYLCASSLVGGSSYEQYFGPGTRLTVT.

The CDR3 reads CASSHTGTVYNEQFF. DNA of the CDR3: TGTGCCAGCAGCCACACCGGGACAGTTTACAATGAGCAGTTCTTC. The chain carries TRBV28 and TRBJ2-1; 7 bases map to TRBD1. Germline trimming cut 6 bases from V and 4 bases from J; bases unmatched to any gene: 9. Germline V gene sequence: CDR1 MDHEN, CDR2 SYDVKM. The CDR3 is 15 amino acids.

The chain couples TRBV11-2 to TRBJ2-3, with D tentatively TRBD2 (5 bases). Germline V gives CDR1 SGHAT, CDR2 FQNNGV. This CDR3 comprises 14 residues. Between the trimmed V and J ends, which lost 5 bases and 2 bases, there was a span of 11 bases. CDR3 coding DNA: TGTGCCAGCAGCCAACTAGTATTCACAGATACGCAGTATTTT. Protein product: CASSQLVFTDTQYF. The full variable domain, rest sourced from reference TRBV11-2 and TRBJ2-3, is EAGVAQSPRYKIIEKRQSVAFWCNPISGHATLYWYQQILGQGPKLLIQFQNNGVVDDSQLPKDRFSAERLKGVDSTLKIQPAKLEDSAVYLCASSQLVFTDTQYFGPGTRLTVL.

The V call is TRBV20-1, the J call TRBJ2-3; TRBD2 matches 12 bases. The CDR3 consists of 16 residues. Germline CDR1 is DFQATT and CDR2 is SNEGSKA (reference sequence). The trim removed 8 bases at V and 6 bases at J, leaving 15 bases unmatched. As DNA, the CDR3 is TGCAGTCCTCTGGGCGTACTAGCGGGAGGATTTGATACGCAGTATTTT. It codes for CSPLGVLAGGFDTQYF.

J is TRBJ2-2 and V is TRBV9, with D possibly matching TRBD2 (5 bases). CDR1 SGDLS and CDR2 YYNGEE come from the germline V gene. Trimming removed 0 bases from V and 1 base from J, with 7 bases in between. The CDR3 is 15 residues long. CDR3 region: CASSVVAGNTGELFF. For the CDR3, the DNA is TGTGCCAGCAGCGTAGTTGCGGGGAACACCGGGGAGCTGTTTTTT.

This clonotype was seen repeatedly, ten times or more. The J gene is TRBJ2-2, the V gene TRBV5-4, with 9 bases identical to TRBD2. CDR3 length: 16 residues. The germline V gene has CDR1 SGHNT and CDR2 YYREEE (reference sequence). J lost 2 bases, V lost 1 base, and 3 bases had no gene match. The CDR3 is CASSLRTSVNTGELFF. The CDR3 DNA reads as TGTGCCAGCAGCTTGCGGACTAGCGTCAACACCGGGGAGCTGTTTTTT. The whole variable domain, remainder taken from reference TRBV5-4 and TRBJ2-2, is ETGVTQSPTHLIKTRGQQVTLRCSSQSGHNTVSWYQQALGQGPQFIFQYYREEENGRGNFPPRFSGLQFPNYSSELNVNALELDDSALYLCASSLRTSVNTGELFFGEGSRLTVL.

J is TRBJ2-1 and V is TRBV12-3 or TRBV12-4, with unresolved D. This CDR3 is built from 13 residues. V dropped 1 base and J dropped 8 bases, with 9 bases sitting between them. CDR3 DNA: TGTGCCAGCAGTTTAGTACAGTCCCATGAGCAGTTCTTC. Amino acids: CASSLVQSHEQFF.

This clonotype was observed a handful of times. The chain uses TRBV12-3 or TRBV12-4 and TRBJ2-1; the D call may be TRBD1 or TRBD2 (6 bases each). The CDR3 contains 14 residues. V was trimmed by 2 bases and J by 8 bases, leaving 13 bases between them. The CDR3 loop is CASSLTRGDDEQFF. CDR3 nucleotides: TGTGCCAGCAGTTTAACTAGGGGGGACGATGAGCAGTTCTTC.

This clonotype came up many times. The J gene is TRBJ2-7, the V gene TRBV10-3; 9 bases map to TRBD1. Per germline, CDR1 ENHRY and CDR2 SYGVKD. Trimming at V came to 6 bases and at J to 5 bases, leaving 14 bases not matched to a gene. This CDR3 comprises 16 residues. CDR3 bases: TGTGCCATCAGGCGGATGTCGACAGGGGGTCGGAACGAGCAGTACTTC. As protein: CAIRRMSTGGRNEQYF.

The chain combines TRBV7-2 with TRBJ1-6, with D tentatively TRBD1 (6 bases). This CDR3 comprises 14 residues. Trimming removed 5 bases at V and 12 bases at J, with 17 bases between. Germline assignment: CDR1 SGHTA and CDR2 FQGNSA. In DNA, the CDR3 is TGTGCCAGCAGCCCTCCGACCAGGGGAAGACCCCTCCACTTT. Its protein product is CASSPPTRGRPLHF.

In this sample, this clonotype turned up many times. The genes are TRBV7-2 and TRBJ1-5; D remains unclear. Trimming left V 6 bases short and J 1 base short, with 13 bases between. This CDR3 has 15 residues. Germline V gene lookup returns CDR1 SGHTA and CDR2 FQGNSA. The chain's CDR3 is CASRLGSRSNQPQHF. In nucleotides, the CDR3 is TGTGCCAGCAGGCTAGGGTCCCGGAGCAATCAGCCCCAGCATTTT.

The chain uses TRBV19 and TRBJ2-1, with a tentative D call TRBD2 (5 bases). The CDR3 has 15 residues. CDR1 and CDR2 from the germline V gene are LNHDA and SQIVND (reference sequence). The V gene lost 1 base and the J gene lost 0 bases, with 7 bases spanning the gap. CDR3 region: CASSIVEGSYNEQFF. The CDR3 bases are TGTGCCAGTAGTATAGTCGAGGGCTCCTACAATGAGCAGTTCTTC.

In its sample, this clonotype was seen many times. The rearrangement joins TRBV19 to TRBJ2-2, with D possibly matching TRBD1 (6 bases). The CDR3 is made up of 15 amino acids. The germline CDR1 and CDR2 sequences are LNHDA and SQIVND (reference sequence). The germline V and J ends were trimmed by 3 bases and 3 bases, with 11 bases remaining between them. This CDR3 is CASSIRGGDTGELFF. CDR3 nucleotide sequence: TGTGCCAGTAGTATCAGGGGCGGCGACACCGGGGAGCTGTTTTTT.

This chain uses TRBV28 with TRBJ2-7, with 10 bases aligning to TRBD2. Germline V gives CDR1 MDHEN, CDR2 SYDVKM. The CDR3 loop spans 16 amino acids. Germline trimming cut 6 bases from V and 0 bases from J; bases unmatched to any gene: 8. CDR3 nucleotides: TGTGCCAGCAGCCAAGATCTAGCGGGGGACTCCTACGAGCAGTACTTC. The encoded protein is CASSQDLAGDSYEQYF.

A word on this clonotype: A clone one base away is much larger, so this may be a read error. This sequence joins TRBV6-8 and TRBJ2-7; possible D gene TRBD2, 5 bases. Germline assignment: CDR1 MNHGY and CDR2 SAAAGT. The CDR3 is 13 amino acids. V was trimmed by 2 bases and J by 3 bases, leaving 8 bases between them. CDR3 residues: CASSYGLNYEQYF. As DNA, the CDR3 is TGTGCCAGCAGTTACGGACTGAACTACGAGCAGTACTTC.

The rearrangement uses TRBV19 and TRBJ2-1; a weak D match, TRBD2 (6 bases). Trimming stripped 3 bases from V and 6 bases from J, with 18 bases between. The CDR3 sequence is 16 residues long. Germline CDR1 is LNHDA and CDR2 is SQIVND (reference sequence). The chain's CDR3 is CASSIRVADPGNEQFF. CDR3 bases: TGTGCCAGTAGTATCCGGGTAGCGGACCCTGGCAATGAGCAGTTCTTC.

The chain uses TRBV20-1 and TRBJ2-5; TRBD1 agrees at 7 bases. The CDR3 sequence is 13 residues long. Germline V gene sequence: CDR1 DFQATT, CDR2 SNEGSKA (reference sequence). V gave up 5 bases and J gave up 6 bases; unmatched junction bases: 9. CDR3 DNA sequence: TGCAGTGCTGCTATAGGGGGCGGACAGACCCAGTACTTC. Protein product: CSAAIGGGQTQYF.

This rearrangement joins TRBV7-2 to TRBJ2-7; the D is unclear. CDR1 is SGHTA, CDR2 FQGNSA, per germline. The CDR3 totals 14 residues. V lost 1 base to trimming and J lost 6 bases, with 13 bases between them. The chain's CDR3 is CASSLDLYGVEQYF. CDR3 DNA: TGTGCCAGCAGCTTAGATCTTTATGGTGTCGAGCAGTACTTC.

This clonotype turned up a few times. The chain recombines TRBV20-1 with TRBJ2-1, with D maybe TRBD2 (5 bases). Looked up from germline, CDR1 is DFQATT and CDR2 is SNEGSKA (reference sequence). The CDR3 consists of 13 residues. The CDR3 nucleotides read TGCAGAGCCCGGGAAGGGCTCTACAATGAGCAGTTCTTC. As protein: CRAREGLYNEQFF.

The table lists this clonotype with many counts. The V and J genes are TRBV2 and TRBJ1-1; tentatively, D is TRBD1 (5 bases). The germline gives CDR1 SNHLY, CDR2 FYNNEI. V was cut by 5 bases and J by 5 bases, with 21 bases left in between. The CDR3 is 16 amino acids. CDR3 sequence reads: CASSLGQQGGRTEAFF. CDR3 nucleotide sequence: TGTGCCAGCAGTCTCGGGCAGCAGGGAGGGAGGACTGAAGCTTTCTTT.

This clonotype was recorded a few times. The chain uses TRBV7-9 and TRBJ2-1; D is perhaps TRBD2 (6 bases). This CDR3 contains 16 residues. Germline assignment: CDR1 SEHNR and CDR2 FQNEAQ (reference sequence). V was clipped by 5 bases and J by 7 bases, with 21 bases between them. The CDR3 DNA reads as TGTGCCAGCAGCGTCTCACTCCTAGCGACATGGAATGAGCAGTTCTTC. Translating gives CASSVSLLATWNEQFF. The full variable domain, in which reference TRBV7-9 and TRBJ2-1 provide the parts outside the CDR3, is DTGVSQNPRHKITKRGQNVTFRCDPISEHNRLYWYRQTLGQGPEFLTYFQNEAQLEKSRLLSDRFSAERPKGSFSTLEIQRTEQGDSAMYLCASSVSLLATWNEQFFGPGTRLTVL.